A selection of T cell receptor beta chains follows, all from one sample in a study of beta chain features in type 1 diabetes. Clones were read by immunoSEQ multiplex PCR, and TCRdb kept only the in-frame ones, dropping some. The sample consists of 500,000 to 850,000 clones, roughly 13% of them appearing once. Sequencing was carried out using naive CD4+ T cells from blood. These TCRs come from a young man with type 1 diabetes. Each CDR3 is given with its conserved first and last residue. A D gene is named only where the DNA matches it firmly. Size is stated for part of the rows, as once, few or many counts, or as a class when the clone is expanded.

d_call | j_call | clone_size | v_call | cdr3_aa | cdr3_nt
TRBD2 | TRBJ2-5 | - | TRBV29-1 | CSVSTSGGAETQYF | TGCAGCGTTTCGACTAGCGGGGGGGCGGAGACCCAGTACTTC
- | TRBJ2-5 | - | TRBV30 | CAQGSQQQETQYF | TGTGCCCAAGGGAGTCAGCAGCAAGAGACCCAGTACTTC
- | TRBJ2-5 | few | TRBV18 | CASSPQVEETQYF | TGTGCCAGCTCACCGCAGGTGGAAGAGACCCAGTACTTC
TRBD1 | TRBJ2-6 | few | TRBV15 | CATSISAGTGMPGANVLTF | TGTGCCACCAGCATTTCCGCCGGGACAGGGATGCCTGGGGCCAACGTCCTGACTTTC
TRBD1 | TRBJ1-2 | - | TRBV30 | CASSTGGSYTF | TGTGCCTCCTCGACAGGGGGGAGCTACACCTTC
- | TRBJ2-7 | - | TRBV23-1 | CASSQSGTEMETYEQYF | TGCGCCAGCAGTCAATCCGGGACTGAGATGGAGACCTACGAGCAGTACTTC
- | TRBJ1-6 | - | TRBV12-5 | CASGLDNSPLHF | TGTGCTAGTGGTTTGGATAATTCACCCCTCCACTTT
- | TRBJ2-3 | - | TRBV27 | CASSLGSTDTQYF | TGTGCCAGCAGTTTAGGTTCCACAGATACGCAGTATTTT
TRBD2 | TRBJ2-3 | - | TRBV5-1 | CASSSGSGEDTQYF | TGCGCCAGCTCAAGCGGGAGCGGGGAAGATACGCAGTATTTT
- | TRBJ2-5 | - | TRBV9 | CASSVKGPQETQYF | TGTGCCAGCAGCGTGAAGGGTCCCCAAGAGACCCAGTACTTC
- | TRBJ2-1 | - | TRBV6-5 | CASSSQGLSYNEQFF | TGTGCCAGCAGCTCGCAGGGTTTATCGTACAATGAGCAGTTCTTC
TRBD2 | TRBJ2-5 | - | TRBV9 | CASSVAASGGEETQYF | TGTGCCAGCAGCGTAGCGGCTAGCGGGGGGGAAGAGACCCAGTACTTC
- | TRBJ1-5 | once | TRBV4-1 | CASSPPGSNQPQHF | TGCGCCAGCAGCCCCCCGGGCAGCAATCAGCCCCAGCATTTT
TRBD2 | TRBJ2-7 | - | TRBV19 | CATGALGRASYEQYF | TGTGCCACCGGAGCCCTCGGGAGGGCCTCCTACGAGCAGTACTTC
- | TRBJ1-6 | - | TRBV6-5 | CASSYSTDSPLHF | TGTGCCAGCAGTTACTCGACTGATTCACCCCTCCACTTT
TRBD1 | TRBJ2-2 | few | TRBV11-2 | CASTGTENTGELFF | TGTGCCAGCACCGGGACAGAAAACACCGGGGAGCTGTTTTTT
- | TRBJ2-5 | few | TRBV9 | CASSRGLETQYF | TGTGCCAGCAGCCGGGGGTTAGAGACCCAGTACTTC
- | TRBJ2-5 | few | TRBV7-2 | CASSQVAGKETQYF | TGTGCCAGCAGCCAAGTTGCGGGAAAAGAGACCCAGTACTTC
- | TRBJ1-2 | - | TRBV18 | CASSPAYGEGYTF | TGTGCCAGCTCACCTGCCTATGGAGAGGGCTACACCTTC
TRBD1 | TRBJ2-5 | - | TRBV28 | CASSFGTGLEETQYF | TGTGCCAGCAGTTTCGGGACAGGGTTGGAAGAGACCCAGTACTTC
TRBD1 | TRBJ2-1 | few | TRBV7-2 | CASSSLQGARNEQFF | TGTGCCAGCAGCTCCTTACAGGGGGCGCGCAATGAGCAGTTCTTC
- | TRBJ1-2 | - | TRBV25-1 | CASSVGGRPNYGYTF | TGTGCCAGCAGTGTAGGTGGGAGACCTAACTATGGCTACACCTTC
- | TRBJ1-2 | - | TRBV7-2 | CASSLLGVDEGYTF | TGTGCCAGCAGCCTACTGGGCGTCGACGAAGGCTACACCTTC
TRBD2 | TRBJ2-2 | - | TRBV25-1 | CASSDLAGQKRDTGELFF | TGTGCCAGCAGTGATCTAGCGGGGCAAAAGCGGGACACCGGGGAGCTGTTTTTT
- | TRBJ2-2 | - | TRBV29-1 | CSVRRETGELFF | TGCAGCGTTAGGAGGGAAACCGGGGAGCTGTTTTTT
- | TRBJ2-4 | few | TRBV30 | CAWSVQGGDIQYF | TGTGCCTGGAGTGTACAGGGTGGGGACATTCAGTACTTC
- | TRBJ2-1 | few | TRBV29-1 | CSVESRGGINEQFF | TGCAGCGTTGAGTCGAGGGGGGGAATCAATGAGCAGTTCTTC
- | TRBJ2-7 | few | TRBV7-2 | CASSWDRLAEQYF | TGTGCCAGCAGCTGGGATCGGCTAGCGGAGCAGTACTTC
- | TRBJ1-6 | - | TRBV27 | CATADDWSPLHF | TGTGCCACCGCGGATGACTGGTCACCCCTCCACTTT
- | TRBJ2-7 | few | TRBV5-4 | CASSAPPAGTGEQYF | TGTGCCAGCAGCGCCCCCCCAGCAGGGACGGGGGAGCAGTACTTC
- | TRBJ2-6 | few | TRBV28 | CASIPRGGDGANVLTF | TGTGCCAGCATCCCAAGGGGCGGGGACGGGGCCAACGTCCTGACTTTC
- | TRBJ2-5 | - | TRBV12-2 | CASRYKGGKDQETQYF | TGTGCAAGTCGCTACAAAGGCGGAAAGGACCAAGAGACCCAGTACTTC
- | TRBJ1-4 | - | TRBV25-1 | CASSGVGGEKLFF | TGTGCCAGCAGTGGCGTGGGTGGTGAAAAACTGTTTTTT
TRBD2 | TRBJ2-3 | few | TRBV9 | CASSVASGFTDTQYF | TGTGCCAGCAGCGTAGCTAGCGGCTTCACAGATACGCAGTATTTT
TRBD1 | TRBJ2-3 | - | TRBV12-5 | CASGQGQMLTDTQYF | TGTGCTAGTGGACAGGGACAGATGCTCACAGATACGCAGTATTTT
TRBD1 | TRBJ1-1 | - | TRBV14 | CASRGTGPTEAFF | TGTGCCAGCAGAGGGACAGGGCCCACTGAAGCTTTCTTT
- | TRBJ2-7 | few | TRBV7-2 | CASSLVRSAKTYEQYF | TGTGCCAGCAGCTTAGTTAGGTCGGCCAAGACCTACGAGCAGTACTTC
- | TRBJ2-3 | - | TRBV4-1 | CASSLRGEKRQYF | TGCGCCAGCAGCCTCCGAGGGGAAAAGAGGCAGTATTTT
- | TRBJ1-4 | - | TRBV25-1 | CASSGHRVGEKLFF | TGTGCCAGCAGTGGACACAGGGTCGGCGAAAAACTGTTTTTT
- | TRBJ1-5 | few | TRBV2 | CASSIGTGHQSPQHF | TGTGCCAGCAGCATCGGGACGGGTCATCAGTCGCCCCAGCATTTT
- | TRBJ2-3 | few | TRBV7-6 | CASSWADTQYF | TGTGCCAGCAGCTGGGCAGATACGCAGTATTTT
- | TRBJ2-3 | - | TRBV4-1 | CASSQTGPQDTQYF | TGCGCCAGCAGCCAAACTGGTCCGCAAGATACGCAGTATTTT
- | TRBJ2-1 | - | TRBV21-1 | CASSKVLAGRAISEQFF | TGTGCCAGCAGCAAAGTCCTAGCGGGGAGGGCCATTAGTGAGCAGTTCTTC
- | TRBJ2-1 | few | TRBV29-1 | CSVDRQGVTDEQFF | TGCAGCGTTGATAGGCAGGGCGTTACGGATGAGCAGTTCTTC
- | TRBJ1-2 | - | TRBV29-1 | CSVVTESYGYTF | TGCAGCGTTGTTACAGAGAGCTATGGCTACACCTTC
- | TRBJ2-5 | few | TRBV30 | CAWIAGGTWAQYF | TGTGCCTGGATCGCTGGGGGGACATGGGCCCAGTACTTC
TRBD2 | TRBJ2-3 | few | TRBV2 | CASCCRGTSGLDTQYF | TGTGCCAGCTGCTGCCGTGGGACTAGCGGACTAGATACGCAGTATTTT
- | TRBJ2-3 | few | TRBV27 | CASSPQEVNTQYF | TGTGCCAGCAGTCCACAGGAGGTGAATACGCAGTATTTT